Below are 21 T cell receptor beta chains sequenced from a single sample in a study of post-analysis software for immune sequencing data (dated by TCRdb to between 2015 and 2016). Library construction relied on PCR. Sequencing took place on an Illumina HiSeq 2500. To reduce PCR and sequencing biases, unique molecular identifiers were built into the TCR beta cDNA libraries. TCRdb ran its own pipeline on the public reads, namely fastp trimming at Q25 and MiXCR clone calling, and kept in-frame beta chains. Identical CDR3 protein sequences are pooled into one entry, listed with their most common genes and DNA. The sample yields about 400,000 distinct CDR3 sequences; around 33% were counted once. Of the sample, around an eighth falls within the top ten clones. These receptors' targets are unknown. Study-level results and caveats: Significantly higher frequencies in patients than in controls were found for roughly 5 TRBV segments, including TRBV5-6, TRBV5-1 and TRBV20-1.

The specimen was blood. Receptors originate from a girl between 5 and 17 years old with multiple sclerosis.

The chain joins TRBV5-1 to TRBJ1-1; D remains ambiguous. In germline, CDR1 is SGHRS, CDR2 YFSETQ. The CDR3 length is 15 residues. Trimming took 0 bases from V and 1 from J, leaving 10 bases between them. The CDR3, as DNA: TGCGCCAGCAGCTTGGTGGAGGGCGGGAACACTGAAGCTTTCTTT. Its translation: CASSLVEGGNTEAFF.

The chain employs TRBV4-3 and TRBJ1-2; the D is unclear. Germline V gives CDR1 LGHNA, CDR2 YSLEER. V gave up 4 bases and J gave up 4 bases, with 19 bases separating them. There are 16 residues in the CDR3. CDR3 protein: CASSLKSSLEGYGYTF. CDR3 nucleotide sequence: TGCGCCAGCAGCCTCAAATCTTCCTTGGAGGGCTATGGCTACACCTTC.

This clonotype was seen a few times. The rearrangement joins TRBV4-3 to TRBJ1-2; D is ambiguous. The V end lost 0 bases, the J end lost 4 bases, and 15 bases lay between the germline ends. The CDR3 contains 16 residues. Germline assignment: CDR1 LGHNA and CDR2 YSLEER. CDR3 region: CASSQDISELAYGYTF. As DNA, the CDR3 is TGCGCCAGCAGCCAAGATATCAGCGAACTTGCCTATGGCTACACCTTC.

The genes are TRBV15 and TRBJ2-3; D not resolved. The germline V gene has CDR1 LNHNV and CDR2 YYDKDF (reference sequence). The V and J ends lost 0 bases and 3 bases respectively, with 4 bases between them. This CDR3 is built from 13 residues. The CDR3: CATSRDMTDTQYF. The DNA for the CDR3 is TGTGCCACCAGCAGAGATATGACAGATACGCAGTATTTT. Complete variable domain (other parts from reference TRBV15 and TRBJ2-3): DAMVIQNPRYQVTQFGKPVTLSCSQTLNHNVMYWYQQKSSQAPKLLFHYYDKDFNNEADTPDNFQSRRPNTSFCFLDIRSPGLGDTAMYLCATSRDMTDTQYFGPGTRLTVL.

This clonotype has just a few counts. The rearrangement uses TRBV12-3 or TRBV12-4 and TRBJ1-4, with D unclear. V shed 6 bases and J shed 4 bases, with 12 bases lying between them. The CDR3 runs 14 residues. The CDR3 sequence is CASSRELGNEKLFF. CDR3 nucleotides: TGTGCCAGCAGCCGGGAGTTAGGTAATGAAAAACTGTTTTTT.

Written as DNA, the CDR3 is TGTGCCAGCAGACCAGGGACCGGGGTGGGCTATGGCTACACCTTC. Translated, it gives CASRPGTGVGYGYTF. V is TRBV7-2 and J is TRBJ1-2; perhaps TRBD1 as D (5 bases). CDR1 SGHTA and CDR2 FQGNSA come from the germline V gene. This CDR3 region has 15 residues. Trimming left V 6 bases short and J 4 bases short, with 18 bases between.

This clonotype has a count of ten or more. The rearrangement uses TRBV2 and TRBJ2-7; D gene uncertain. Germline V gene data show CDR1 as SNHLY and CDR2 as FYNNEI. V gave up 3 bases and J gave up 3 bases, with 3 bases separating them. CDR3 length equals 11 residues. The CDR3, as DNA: TGTGCCAGCAGTGATGGCTACGAGCAGTACTTC. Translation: CASSDGYEQYF.

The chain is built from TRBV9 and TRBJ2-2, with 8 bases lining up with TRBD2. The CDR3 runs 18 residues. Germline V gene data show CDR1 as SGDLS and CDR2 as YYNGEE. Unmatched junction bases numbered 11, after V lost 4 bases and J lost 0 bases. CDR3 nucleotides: TGTGCCAGCAGCCCCCGTGTAGCGGGGAGCACGAACACCGGGGAGCTGTTTTTT. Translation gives CASSPRVAGSTNTGELFF.

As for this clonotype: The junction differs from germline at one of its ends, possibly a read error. CDR3 nucleotide sequence: TGTGCCAGCAGTAAGTGGCTAAAGGGCAGCACAGATGCGCAGTATTTT. Encoded protein: CASSKWLKGSTDAQYF. V is TRBV12-3 or TRBV12-4 and J is TRBJ2-3; no firm D call. The length of the CDR3 is 16 residues.

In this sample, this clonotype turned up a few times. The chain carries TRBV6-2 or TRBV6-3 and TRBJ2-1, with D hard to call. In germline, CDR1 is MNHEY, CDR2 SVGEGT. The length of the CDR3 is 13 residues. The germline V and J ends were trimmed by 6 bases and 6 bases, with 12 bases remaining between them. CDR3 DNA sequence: TGTGCCAGCAGCTCTCTAAGGATCAATGAGCAGTTCTTC. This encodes CASSSLRINEQFF.

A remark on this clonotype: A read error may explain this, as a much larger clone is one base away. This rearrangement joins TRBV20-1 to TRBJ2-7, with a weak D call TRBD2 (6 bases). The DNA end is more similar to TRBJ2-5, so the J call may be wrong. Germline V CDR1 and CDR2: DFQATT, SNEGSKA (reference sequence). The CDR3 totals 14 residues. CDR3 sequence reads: CSARGRGPGETQYF. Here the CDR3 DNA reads TGCAGTGCCCGGGGGAGAGGCCCGGGAGAGACCCAGTACTTC.

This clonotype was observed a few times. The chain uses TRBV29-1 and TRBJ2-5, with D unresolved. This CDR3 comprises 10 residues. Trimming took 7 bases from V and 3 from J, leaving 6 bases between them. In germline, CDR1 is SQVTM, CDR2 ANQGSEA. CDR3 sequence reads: CSAGEETQYF. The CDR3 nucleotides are TGCAGCGCCGGCGAAGAGACCCAGTACTTC. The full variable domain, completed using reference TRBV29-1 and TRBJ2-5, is SAVISQKPSRDICQRGTSLTIQCQVDSQVTMMFWYRQQPGQSLTLIATANQGSEATYESGFVIDKFPISRPNLTFSTLTVSNMSPEDSSIYLCSAGEETQYFGPGTRLLVL.

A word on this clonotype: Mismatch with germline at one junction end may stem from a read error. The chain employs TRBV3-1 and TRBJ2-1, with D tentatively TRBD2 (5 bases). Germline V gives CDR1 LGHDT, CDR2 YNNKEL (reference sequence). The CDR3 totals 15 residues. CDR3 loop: CAGSQGRVSYNEQFF. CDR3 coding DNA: TGTGCCGGCAGCCAAGGGCGGGTTTCCTACAATGAGCAGTTCTTC.

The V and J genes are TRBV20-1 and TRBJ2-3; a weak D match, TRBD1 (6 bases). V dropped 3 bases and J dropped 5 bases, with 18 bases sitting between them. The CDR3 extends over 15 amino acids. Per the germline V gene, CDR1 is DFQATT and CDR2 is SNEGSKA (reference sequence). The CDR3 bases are TGCAGTGCTAGGACTGGGGGCCAGGGGCGAGATACGCAGTATTTT. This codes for CSARTGGQGRDTQYF.

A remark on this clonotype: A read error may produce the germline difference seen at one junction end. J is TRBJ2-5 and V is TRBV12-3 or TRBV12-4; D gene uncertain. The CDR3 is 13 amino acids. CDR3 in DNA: TGTGTCAGCAGTTTCACTTATCAAGAGACCCAGTACTTC. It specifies CVSSFTYQETQYF.

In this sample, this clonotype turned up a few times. The CDR3 loop is CASSIGGNSYNEQFF. The CDR3, as DNA: TGTGCCAGCAGCATCGGGGGGAACTCCTACAATGAGCAGTTCTTC. The chain combines TRBV6-5 with TRBJ2-1, with 7 bases lining up with TRBD2. The V segment lost 6 bases and the J segment 0 bases; nucleotides outside the gene matches: 5. CDR3 length: 15 residues. Germline V gives CDR1 MNHEY, CDR2 SVGAGI.

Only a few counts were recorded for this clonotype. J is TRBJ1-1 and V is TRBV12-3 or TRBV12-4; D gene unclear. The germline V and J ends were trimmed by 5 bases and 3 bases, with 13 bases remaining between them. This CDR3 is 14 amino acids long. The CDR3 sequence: CASSDTDGDTEAFF. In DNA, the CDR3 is TGTGCCAGCAGTGATACAGATGGGGACACTGAAGCTTTCTTT.

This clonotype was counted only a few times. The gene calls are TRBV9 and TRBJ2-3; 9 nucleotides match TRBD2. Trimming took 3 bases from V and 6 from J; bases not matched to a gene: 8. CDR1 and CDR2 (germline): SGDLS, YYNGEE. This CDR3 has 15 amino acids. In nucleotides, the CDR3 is TGTGCCAGCAGCGGCGGCGGGGGGGAAGGGGATACGCAGTATTTT. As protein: CASSGGGGEGDTQYF.

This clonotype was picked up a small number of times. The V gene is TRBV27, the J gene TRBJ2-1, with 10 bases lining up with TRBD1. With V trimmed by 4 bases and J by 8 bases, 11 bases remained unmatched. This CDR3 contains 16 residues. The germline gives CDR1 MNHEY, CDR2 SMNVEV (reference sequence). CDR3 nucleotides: TGTGCCAGCAGTTCCCCTCCGGGACAGGGGATCCATGAGCAGTTCTTC. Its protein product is CASSSPPGQGIHEQFF.

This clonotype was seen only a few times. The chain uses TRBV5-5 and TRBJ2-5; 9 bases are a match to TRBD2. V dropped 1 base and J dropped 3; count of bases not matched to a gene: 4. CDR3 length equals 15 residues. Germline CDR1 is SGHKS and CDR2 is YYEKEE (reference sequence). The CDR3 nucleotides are TGTGCCAGCAGCTTGCCTAGCGGGGTCAAAGAGACCCAGTACTTC. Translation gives CASSLPSGVKETQYF.

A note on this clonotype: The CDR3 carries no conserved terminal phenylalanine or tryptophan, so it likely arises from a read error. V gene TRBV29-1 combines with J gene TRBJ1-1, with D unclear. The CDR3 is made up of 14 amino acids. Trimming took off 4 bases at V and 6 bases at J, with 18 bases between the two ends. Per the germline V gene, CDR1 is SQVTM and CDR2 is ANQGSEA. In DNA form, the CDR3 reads TGCAGCGTTGTATCTTTGGATGTCAGCGCTGAAGCTTTCTTG. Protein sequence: CSVVSLDVSAEAFL.